These 21 T cell receptor beta chains share one sample of origin, sequenced in a study of blood T cells in healthy people across ages. Through a sample-barcoded 5' primer and a J-beta primer mix, a second PCR was run for about 6 to 11 cycles. TCRdb re-called the 5' RACE reads with MiXCR, one entry per CDR3 protein. The profile shows approximately 400,000 distinct CDR3 sequences, 45% to 65% of them singletons. Sequenced input: blood. Receptors originate from a man between 60 and 75 years old in good health.

V is TRBV9 and J is TRBJ2-7; weak D call: TRBD2 (5 bases). V dropped 4 bases and J dropped 6 bases, with 17 bases sitting between them. The CDR3 consists of 14 residues. Germline V gene sequence: CDR1 SGDLS, CDR2 YYNGEE. The CDR3 nucleotides are TGTGCCAGCAGCCCCACGACTGGCGGGCTCGAGCAGTACTTC. This gives the protein CASSPTTGGLEQYF.

Only a few counts were recorded for this clonotype. The chain uses TRBV25-1 and TRBJ2-7; D is perhaps TRBD2 (7 bases). Trimming pared 6 bases from V and 6 bases from J, leaving 18 bases between. CDR1 MGHDK and CDR2 SYGVNS come from the germline V gene. CDR3 size: 14 residues. CDR3 nucleotides: TGTGCCAGCAGACGGTTGGGGGGGGCTGGCGAGCAGTACTTC. Amino acids: CASRRLGGAGEQYF.

V and J are TRBV7-2 and TRBJ2-7; tentatively, D is TRBD1 or TRBD2 (5 bases each). This CDR3 is 14 amino acids long. CDR1 is SGHTA and CDR2 is FQGNSA in the germline V gene. Trimming shortened V by 5 bases and J by 3 bases, and 14 bases separated the two germline ends. CDR3 loop: CASSRGDYGYEQYF. For the CDR3, the DNA is TGTGCCAGCAGCCGGGGCGACTATGGCTACGAGCAGTACTTC.

The chain combines TRBV20-1 with TRBJ2-1; the match to TRBD1 covers 7 bases. V lost 4 bases to trimming and J lost 10 bases; unmatched junction nucleotides: 16. The germline gives CDR1 DFQATT, CDR2 SNEGSKA (reference sequence). CDR3 size: 15 residues. The CDR3 sequence: CSATIRGPEGREQFF. CDR3 DNA: TGCAGTGCTACGATTAGGGGGCCAGAAGGAAGAGAGCAGTTCTTC.

The chain couples TRBV3-1 to TRBJ2-5, with 9 bases aligning to TRBD1. The J call is doubtful: the DNA matches TRBJ2-7 better. The CDR3 runs 14 residues. Germline V gene data show CDR1 as LGHDT and CDR2 as YNNKEL (reference sequence). The CDR3 bases are TGTGCCAGCAGCCCTCGGGACAGGGAGGCCGAGCAGTACTTC. Encoded protein: CASSPRDREAEQYF.

The chain uses TRBV9 and TRBJ2-5, with D maybe TRBD2 (5 bases). Trimming pared 4 bases from V and 5 bases from J, leaving 21 bases between. The CDR3 length is 16 residues. Germline loops: CDR1 SGDLS, CDR2 YYNGEE. CDR3 sequence: CASSPKEEGIRETQYF. The CDR3 coding sequence is TGTGCCAGCAGCCCCAAAGAAGAGGGCATCCGCGAGACCCAGTACTTC. Filled out from reference TRBV9 and TRBJ2-5, the complete variable domain reads DSGVTQTPKHLITATGQRVTLRCSPRSGDLSVYWYQQSLDQGLQFLIQYYNGEERAKGNILERFSAQQFPDLHSELNLSSLELGDSALYFCASSPKEEGIRETQYFGPGTRLLVL.

The chain uses TRBV6-2 or TRBV6-3 and TRBJ2-1; no clear D gene. The CDR3 loop spans 14 amino acids. Germline V gene lookup returns CDR1 MNHEY and CDR2 SVGEGT. The V gene lost 0 bases and the J gene lost 6 bases, with 9 bases spanning the gap. The CDR3, as DNA: TGTGCCAGCAGTTACTCGGGCCGGAGCAATGAGCAGTTCTTC. Translated: CASSYSGRSNEQFF.

This chain links TRBV20-1 with TRBJ1-5, with D possibly matching TRBD1 (5 bases). Trimming took off 1 base at V and 11 bases at J, with 9 bases between the two ends. CDR3 size: 11 residues. The germline V gene has CDR1 DFQATT and CDR2 SNEGSKA (reference sequence). The CDR3 loop reads CSARGGVAQHF. CDR3 bases: TGCAGTGCTAGAGGGGGCGTAGCCCAGCATTTT.

Comments on this clonotype: Relative to the germline gene, one junction end is altered; a read error may explain this. The chain has TRBV6-5 and TRBJ2-5; 8 nucleotides align to TRBD2. Germline V CDR1 and CDR2: MNHEY, SVGAGI. There are 17 residues in the CDR3. CDR3 in DNA: TGTGCCAGCAGTTACGGATTGATTGCGGGGGGCGGGGAGACCCAGTACTTT. It yields the protein CASSYGLIAGGGETQYF.

The rearrangement links TRBV20-1 to TRBJ2-7; 16 bases align to TRBD2. CDR3 length: 19 residues. Germline V lookup: CDR1 DFQATT, CDR2 SNEGSKA (reference sequence). V was pared by 0 bases and J by 0 bases, with 8 bases of the junction left unmatched. For the CDR3, the DNA is TGCAGTGCTAGAGAGAGGGGGGGACTAGCGGGAGGGAGCTCCTACGAGCAGTACTTC. It translates to CSARERGGLAGGSSYEQYF.

The J gene is TRBJ1-1, the V gene TRBV5-4; weak D call: TRBD1 (5 bases). CDR1 is SGHNT, CDR2 YYREEE, per germline (reference sequence). V gave up 0 bases and J gave up 0 bases, with 9 bases separating them. The length of the CDR3 is 15 residues. The CDR3 sequence is CASSLVTGLNTEAFF. DNA of the CDR3: TGTGCCAGCAGCTTGGTAACAGGCCTGAACACTGAAGCTTTCTTT.

The table lists this clonotype with many counts. CDR3 sequence (DNA): TGTGCCAGCAGTACCTACGGGAGGGCCGGAGATACGCAGTATTTT. Its translation: CASSTYGRAGDTQYF. The chain joins TRBV12-3 or TRBV12-4 to TRBJ2-3, with 8 bases identical to TRBD2. J lost 5 bases, V lost 5 bases, and 9 bases had no gene match. The CDR3 is 15 amino acids.

The gene calls are TRBV20-1 and TRBJ2-1, with TRBD2 matching over 11 bases. V lost 5 bases, J lost 5 bases, and 11 bases stayed unmatched. Germline assignment: CDR1 DFQATT and CDR2 SNEGSKA (reference sequence). The CDR3 runs to 16 residues. The CDR3 DNA reads TGCAGTGCTCCACTTAGCGGGAGGGCCCCCCACAATGAGCAGTTCTTC. Translation gives CSAPLSGRAPHNEQFF.

The chain recombines TRBV5-1 with TRBJ2-1; D may correspond to TRBD1 or TRBD2 (5 bases each). The CDR3 loop spans 13 amino acids. Germline V lookup: CDR1 SGHRS, CDR2 YFSETQ. V was shortened by 0 bases and J by 12 bases, with 13 bases between the two germline ends. For the CDR3, the DNA is TGCGCCAGCAGCTTGGCCGAGGGGAATCCGCAGTTCTTC. Translating it yields CASSLAEGNPQFF.

This sequence joins TRBV21-1 and TRBJ1-1; TRBD1, the table's D call, was not compared with the DNA. TRBV21-1 is described as a pseudogene. There are 17 residues in the CDR3. The CDR3 DNA reads as TGTGCCAGCAGCAAACCAATCCGGACAGCCAACAACACTGAAGCTTTCTTT. It yields the protein CASSKPIRTANNTEAFF.

The CDR3 DNA follows: TGTGCCAGCAGTTTCCGGAACCAAAGACAGTACTTC. It is translated as CASSFRNQRQYF. The chain joins TRBV12-3 or TRBV12-4 to TRBJ2-5; D gene uncertain. V gave up 3 bases and J gave up 11 bases, with 13 bases separating them. The length of the CDR3 is 12 residues.

In DNA form, the CDR3 reads TGCAGTGCTAGAGCCGAGCTAGCGGGAGGGAGCTCCTACGAGCAGTACTTC. This codes for CSARAELAGGSSYEQYF. The chain joins TRBV20-1 to TRBJ2-7, with 12 nucleotides matching TRBD2. The V and J ends lost 1 base and 0 bases, in that order; junction bases with no gene match: 7. Per germline, CDR1 DFQATT and CDR2 SNEGSKA (reference sequence). CDR3 size: 17 residues.

Points on this clonotype: This may stem from a read error, because a much larger clone lies one nucleotide away. The chain is built from TRBV7-9 and TRBJ2-1; D is possibly TRBD1 (5 bases). Trimming pared 5 bases from V and 6 bases from J, leaving 17 bases between. Germline V gene data show CDR1 as SEHNR and CDR2 as FQNEAQ (reference sequence). This CDR3 has 15 residues. The CDR3 DNA is TGTGCCAGCAGCCCGTCTTTCAGGGTAGGCAATGAGCAGTTCTTC. As protein: CASSPSFRVGNEQFF.

This clonotype was seen a few times. The CDR3, as DNA: TGTGCCTGGAGACGCTCAGGGACGAACTACGAGCAGTACTTC. Amino acids: CAWRRSGTNYEQYF. The genes are TRBV30 and TRBJ2-7; perhaps D is TRBD1 or TRBD2 (5 bases each). The germline gives CDR1 GTSNPN, CDR2 SVGIG (reference sequence). V lost 3 bases, J lost 3 bases, and 15 bases lay in between. The CDR3 consists of 14 residues.

This clonotype was observed a handful of times. This chain joins TRBV20-1 and TRBJ1-2; D uncertain. This CDR3 is built from 11 residues. CDR1 is DFQATT and CDR2 is SNEGSKA in the germline V gene (reference sequence). CDR3 region: CSADNHYGYTF. In DNA form, the CDR3 reads TGCAGCGCTGACAACCACTATGGCTACACCTTC.

In this sample, this clonotype turned up many times. The chain links TRBV7-6 to TRBJ2-3; maybe TRBD1 (5 bases). V was pared by 1 base and J by 5 bases, with 13 bases between. CDR1 is SGHVS, CDR2 FNYEAQ, per germline. This CDR3 contains 15 residues. The CDR3 DNA reads TGTGCCAGCAGCTTAGGACAGTACCCCGGAGATACGCAGTATTTT. Translated: CASSLGQYPGDTQYF.